The source of this TCR beta chain is a study of somatic mutations in cytotoxic T cells in rheumatoid arthritis. Study-wide background: There were some V beta antibody-stained T-cell populations flow-sorted at nearly 100% purity, and these included V beta1+ cells sequenced for TCRB.

Germline V gene data show CDR1 as SEHNR and CDR2 as FQNEAQ (reference sequence). Between the trimmed V and J ends, which lost 3 bases and 3 bases, there was a span of 11 bases. CDR3 size: 14 residues. TCRdb's table, derived via immunoSEQ multiplex PCR, lists solely in-frame clones and lacks some. Counted here are 20,000 or so clones, 75% to 85% occurring once; the ten biggest clones make up roughly an eighth. The sequenced sample consisted of CD8+ T cells sorted from blood. V gene TRBV7-9 combines with J gene TRBJ1-2; D is possibly TRBD1 (5 bases). The TCR comes from an adult with rheumatoid arthritis. In DNA form, the CDR3 reads TGTGCCAGCAGCTTGGGAACAGGCGACTATGGCTACACCTTC. Amino acids: CASSLGTGDYGYTF.